The sequence of this T cell receptor (beta chain) was determined in a study of patients and donors after allogeneic stem cell transplantation. TCRdb fed the RT-PCR reads into MiXCR, producing one record per CDR3 protein. This table holds approximately 200,000 distinct CDR3 sequences, 14% found once. The CDR3 extends over 16 amino acids. Trimming pared 2 bases from V and 0 bases from J, leaving 13 bases between. Germline V CDR1 and CDR2: SGHDT, YYEEEE. The specimen was blood, either unsorted or a sorted T cell fraction (not recorded which). The TCR was taken from a human donor who was either an allogeneic HSCT recipient or a stem cell or donor lymphocyte infusion donor (not recorded which). It is not recorded whose cells these are; they may come from a transplant donor. V and J are TRBV5-6 and TRBJ2-3; TRBD2 is a possible D gene (5 bases). The CDR3 DNA follows: TGTGCCAGCAGCTTCAGTTTAAGGACTAGCACAGATACGCAGTATTTT. Translating it yields CASSFSLRTSTDTQYF.